These 6 T cell receptor beta chains originate from one sample sequenced in a study of human T cells and chemical hapten exposure. TCRdb passed the RACE reads through MiXCR, listing each CDR3 protein once. The table records more than 150,000 distinct CDR3 sequences, under 35% of them present only once. Time point: pre-sensitization, week 0. The treatment denotes: therapeutic diphenylcyclopropenone sensitization with weekly scalp DPC. The sequencing here drew on whole blood, taken in connection with sensitization to the hapten diphenylcyclopropenone (DPC). These receptor sequences come from a woman between 25 and 40 years old with alopecia areata. Some clones in this sample may be carry-over from other donors' samples.

This clonotype was seen ten or more times. This rearrangement joins TRBV6-2 or TRBV6-3 to TRBJ1-2; D remains ambiguous. Germline loops: CDR1 MNHEY, CDR2 SVGEGT. The CDR3 consists of 13 residues. With 2 bases removed from V and 5 bases from J, the gap between germline ends came to 9 bases. CDR3: CASSYGQLYGYTF. The CDR3 bases are TGTGCCAGCAGTTACGGGCAGCTTTATGGCTACACCTTC.

The chain has TRBV20-1 and TRBJ2-3, with 7 bases matching TRBD2. The CDR3 is 11 residues long. The germline V gene has CDR1 DFQATT and CDR2 SNEGSKA (reference sequence). V trimming: 6 bases; J trimming: 7 bases; junction bases outside the gene matches: 4. The DNA of the CDR3 is TGCAGTGCCCAGCGGGAACATACGCAGTATTTT. Translating it yields CSAQREHTQYF.

This clonotype was seen a few times. The chain links TRBV20-1 to TRBJ1-5; TRBD1 might be the D (5 bases). The V end lost 5 bases, the J end lost 7 bases, and 15 bases lay between the germline ends. Per germline, CDR1 DFQATT and CDR2 SNEGSKA (reference sequence). CDR3 length: 13 amino acids. CDR3 in amino acids: CSAYQGSGQPQHF. In DNA, the CDR3 is TGCAGTGCTTACCAGGGTTCTGGGCAGCCCCAGCATTTT.

This clonotype was seen a handful of times. The V gene is TRBV27, the J gene TRBJ2-1, with 9 bases fitting TRBD2. Germline-derived CDR1 and CDR2 are MNHEY and SMNVEV (reference sequence). This CDR3 is 14 amino acids long. Trimming cost V 5 bases and J 4 bases; bases outside gene matches: 3. CDR3 coding DNA: TGTGCCAGCAGTGTGACTAGCGGTTACAATGAGCAGTTCTTC. Translated, it gives CASSVTSGYNEQFF.

The chain is built from TRBV5-6 and TRBJ1-3; D is unresolved. Germline assignment: CDR1 SGHDT and CDR2 YYEEEE. This CDR3 has 15 residues. V dropped 0 bases and J dropped 2 bases, with 9 bases sitting between them. The CDR3 nucleotides are TGTGCCAGCAGCTTGGCGGAAGCAACTGGAAACACCATATATTTT. Translated, it gives CASSLAEATGNTIYF.

The CDR3 nucleotides read TGTGCCAGCAGTTCCGTACCACATGAAGCTTTCTTT. Protein product: CASSSVPHEAFF. The gene calls are TRBV28 and TRBJ1-1; no clear D gene. CDR1 is MDHEN, CDR2 SYDVKM, per germline. The CDR3 is 12 residues long. The V and J ends lost 4 bases and 7 bases respectively, with 10 bases between them. Full variable domain (missing parts from reference TRBV28 and TRBJ1-1): DVKVTQSSRYLVKRTGEKVFLECVQDMDHENMFWYRQDPGLGLRLIYFSYDVKMKEKGDIPEGYSVSREKKERFSLILESASTNQTSMYLCASSSVPHEAFFGQGTRLTVV.